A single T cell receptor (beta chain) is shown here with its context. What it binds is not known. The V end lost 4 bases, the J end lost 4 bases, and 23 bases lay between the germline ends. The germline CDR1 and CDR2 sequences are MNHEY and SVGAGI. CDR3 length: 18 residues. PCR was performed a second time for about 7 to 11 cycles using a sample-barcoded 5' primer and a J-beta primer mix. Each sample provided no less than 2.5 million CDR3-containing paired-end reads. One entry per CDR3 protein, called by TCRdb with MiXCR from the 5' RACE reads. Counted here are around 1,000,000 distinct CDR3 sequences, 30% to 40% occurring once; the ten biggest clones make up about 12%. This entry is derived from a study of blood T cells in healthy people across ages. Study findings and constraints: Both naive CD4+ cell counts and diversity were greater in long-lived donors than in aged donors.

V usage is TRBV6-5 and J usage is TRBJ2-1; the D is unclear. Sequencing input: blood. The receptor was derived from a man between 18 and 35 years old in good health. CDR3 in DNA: TGTGCCAGCAGTTCACGGCCCAGACAAGGCGTCAGGTACAATGAGCAGTTCTTC. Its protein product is CASSSRPRQGVRYNEQFF.